What follows are 8 T cell receptor beta chains derived from one specimen sequenced in a study of blood T cell repertoires in COVID-19. Profiled with immunoSEQ multiplex PCR; TCRdb holds only in-frame clones, not every one. Among around 200,000 clones, roughly 85% were seen once, and the ten largest hold around 20%. Material for sequencing was PBMCs or T cells enriched from blood (not recorded which). The receptor set was obtained from a man aged 40-49 years who had recovered from COVID-19.

V usage is TRBV14 and J usage is TRBJ2-6, with D possibly TRBD1 on 6 matching bases. Looked up from germline, CDR1 is SGHDN and CDR2 is FVKESK. Trimming cost V 4 bases and J 4 bases, with 8 bases left between them. The CDR3 has 14 residues. The CDR3, as DNA: TGTGCCAGCAGCCCCGGGACAGGGGCCAACGTCCTGACTTTC. Translating gives CASSPGTGANVLTF.

The rearrangement joins TRBV4-1 to TRBJ1-4; D remains unclear. This CDR3 has 16 residues. V was pared by 6 bases and J by 2 bases, with 16 bases between. CDR1 is MGHRA, CDR2 YSYEKL, per germline. This CDR3 is CASSVREGGTNEKLFF. The CDR3 nucleotides read TGCGCCAGCAGTGTTAGAGAGGGCGGGACTAATGAAAAACTGTTTTTT.

The V gene is TRBV24-1, the J gene TRBJ2-3; 7 bases align to TRBD2. Germline V gene sequence: CDR1 KGHDR, CDR2 SFDVKD. J was trimmed by 4 bases and V by 6 bases; bases with no gene match: 9. The CDR3 sequence is 15 residues long. CDR3 region: CATSSGGGYADTQYF. CDR3 sequence (DNA): TGTGCCACCAGTAGTGGGGGAGGGTACGCAGATACGCAGTATTTT.

CDR3 amino acids: CASSFSREELSDTQYF. The CDR3 coding sequence is TGTGCCAGCAGCTTTTCGAGGGAGGAGCTGTCGGATACGCAGTATTTT. The rearrangement uses TRBV7-9 and TRBJ2-3, with a tentative D call TRBD2 (6 bases). Per the germline V gene, CDR1 is SEHNR and CDR2 is FQNEAQ (reference sequence). The CDR3 runs 16 residues. V was clipped by 3 bases and J by 6 bases, with 19 bases between them.

The V and J genes are TRBV5-1 and TRBJ2-2, with 11 bases matching TRBD2. This CDR3 region has 18 residues. Germline values: CDR1 SGHRS, CDR2 YFSETQ. J lost 4 bases, V lost 2 bases, and 10 bases had no gene match. CDR3 sequence reads: CASSFFSGRARVTGELFF. Here the CDR3 DNA reads TGCGCCAGCAGCTTCTTTAGCGGGAGGGCACGGGTCACCGGGGAGCTGTTTTTT.

The CDR3 here is CASSPRVEVALSYNEQFF. CDR3 coding DNA: TGTGCCAGCAGCCCCCGTGTGGAGGTCGCTTTGTCCTACAATGAGCAGTTCTTC. This chain uses TRBV9 with TRBJ2-1, with D maybe TRBD2 (5 bases). The CDR3 covers 18 residues. Trimming cost V 4 bases and J 1 base, with 21 bases left between them. In germline, CDR1 is SGDLS, CDR2 YYNGEE.

In its sample, this clone was seen once. The chain recombines TRBV14 with TRBJ2-7, with a weak D call TRBD2 (6 bases). The V gene lost 1 base and the J gene lost 5 bases, with 15 bases spanning the gap. The CDR3 is made up of 15 amino acids. The germline CDR1 and CDR2 sequences are SGHDN and FVKESK. CDR3 region: CASSQGATGGDEQYF. The CDR3 region has the DNA TGTGCCAGCAGCCAAGGGGCGACTGGAGGGGACGAGCAGTACTTC.

V usage is TRBV3-1 (or the pseudogene TRBV3-2) and J usage is TRBJ2-7, with 8 bases fitting TRBD2. Trimming cost V 1 base and J 0 bases; bases outside gene matches: 2. Germline V CDR1 and CDR2: LGHDT, YNNKEL (reference sequence). The CDR3 covers 15 residues. Here the CDR3 DNA reads TGTGCCAGCAGCCAAGGAAGCGGGAGCTCCTACGAGCAGTACTTC. Its protein is CASSQGSGSSYEQYF.